This TCR beta chain originates from a study of cytomegalovirus exposure and HLA in healthy donors. This CDR3 region has 16 residues. Trimming removed 6 bases at V and 2 bases at J, with 17 bases between. Germline values: CDR1 LNHDA, CDR2 SQIVND (reference sequence). The PCR used 60 Vbeta and 13 Jbeta primers. The assay was immunoSEQ multiplex PCR, and TCRdb's table has in-frame clones only and misses some. The sample consists of about 100,000 clones, roughly 80% of them appearing once. The source is a man in his forties in good health and CMV-seropositive. Sequenced input: PBMCs. This chain connects TRBV19 to TRBJ2-1, with a weak D call TRBD2 (6 bases). CDR3 sequence: CASRRDSLSAYNEQFF. As DNA, the CDR3 is TGTGCCAGTAGAAGGGACTCCCTTTCCGCCTACAATGAGCAGTTCTTC.